The T cell receptor beta chain described here comes from a study of regulatory dendritic cells for organ transplantation. Findings and caveats of the study: Naive CD4+ and CD8+ repertoires were highly diverse; memory CD8+ was most oligoclonal. Resting memory CD8+ T cells held the most alloreactive clonotypes. Mature dendritic cells appeared to drive more memory CD8+ clonal expansion than regulatory ones.

Libraries were prepared by immunoSEQ multiplex PCR; TCRdb keeps only in-frame clonotypes and omits some of them. The sample holds tens of thousands of clones, roughly 69% seen once. CD4+ or CD8+ T cells were sorted as naive CD45RA+ or memory CD45RO+. The ends were cut back, 3 bases at V and 1 base at J, with 6 bases in the middle. Germline V gene sequence: CDR1 SQVTM, CDR2 ANQGSEA. This CDR3 has 12 amino acids. This clone was detected a few times. Its specificity is not known. The genes are TRBV29-1 and TRBJ1-1; no definite D call. Sequenced sample: memory CD4+ T cells from blood. Subset here: CD45RO+ memory T cells. The receptor was isolated from a human donor in good health. The DNA for the CDR3 is TGCAGCGTTGACATACAGAACACTGAAGCTTTCTTT. This codes for CSVDIQNTEAFF.